The 23 T cell receptor beta chains below come from one sample, sequenced in a study of blood T cell repertoires in COVID-19. The protocol was immunoSEQ multiplex PCR, while the TCRdb copy is restricted to in-frame clones and leaves out a portion. The data contain about 420,000 clones, roughly 90% of them singletons. Specimen: peripheral blood. The receptors shown here come from a man younger than 30 with COVID-19, enrolled during active disease.

J is TRBJ2-1 and V is TRBV27, with D possibly TRBD1 on 7 matching bases. The CDR3 covers 15 residues. V was pared by 4 bases and J by 9 bases, with 19 bases between. In germline, CDR1 is MNHEY, CDR2 SMNVEV (reference sequence). The CDR3 bases are TGTGCCAGCAGTTCCCAGGGGGGCCCACGGGTTGAGCAGTTCTTC. This gives the protein CASSSQGGPRVEQFF.

This chain joins TRBV24-1 and TRBJ2-7; D perhaps matches TRBD2 (5 bases). Germline CDR1 is KGHDR and CDR2 is SFDVKD. The V and J ends lost 5 bases and 5 bases respectively, with 12 bases between them. CDR3 length equals 13 residues. The CDR3 is CATSVTGRDEQYF. CDR3 bases: TGTGCCACCAGTGTTACCGGGCGGGACGAGCAGTACTTC.

The chain combines TRBV3-1 (or the pseudogene TRBV3-2) with TRBJ2-3, with 7 bases aligning to TRBD1. Trimming cost V 0 bases and J 3 bases; bases outside gene matches: 9. The CDR3 loop spans 17 amino acids. Germline-derived CDR1 and CDR2 are LGHDT and YNNKEL (reference sequence). Here the CDR3 DNA reads TGTGCCAGCAGCCAAGATACGGGACAGCGAGGGACAGATACGCAGTATTTT. Amino acids: CASSQDTGQRGTDTQYF.

V gene TRBV10-3 combines with J gene TRBJ2-3; 9 bases are shared with TRBD2. CDR1 and CDR2 from the germline V gene are ENHRY and SYGVKD. After removal of 2 bases from V and 4 bases from J, the junction contained 7 bases not matched to a gene. The CDR3 totals 16 residues. CDR3 region: CAISEGASGAADTQYF. CDR3 nucleotides: TGTGCCATCAGTGAGGGTGCTAGCGGGGCCGCAGATACGCAGTATTTT.

The chain has TRBV2 and TRBJ1-2; possible D gene TRBD1, 5 bases. Germline loops: CDR1 SNHLY, CDR2 FYNNEI. The length of the CDR3 is 11 residues. Trimming took 9 bases from V and 3 from J, leaving 8 bases between them. CDR3 in amino acids: CASWGYYGYTF. CDR3 DNA: TGTGCCAGTTGGGGCTACTATGGCTACACCTTC. The full variable domain, with the rest looked up from reference TRBV2 and TRBJ1-2, is EPEVTQTPSHQVTQMGQEVILRCVPISNHLYFYWYRQILGQKVEFLVSFYNNEISEKSEIFDDQFSVERPDGSNFTLKIRSTKLEDSAMYFCASWGYYGYTFGSGTRLTVV.

The rearrangement uses TRBV7-9 and TRBJ1-1, with 7 bases identical to TRBD1. This CDR3 comprises 14 residues. Per germline, CDR1 SEHNR and CDR2 FQNEAQ (reference sequence). Trimming removed 5 bases from V and 4 bases from J; junction bases left unmatched: 7. The CDR3, as DNA: TGTGCCAGCAGCGTTAGACAGGGTCCCACTGAAGCTTTCTTT. It codes for CASSVRQGPTEAFF. Based on the CDR3 plus reference TRBV7-9 and TRBJ1-1, the full variable domain is DTGVSQNPRHKITKRGQNVTFRCDPISEHNRLYWYRQTLGQGPEFLTYFQNEAQLEKSRLLSDRFSAERPKGSFSTLEIQRTEQGDSAMYLCASSVRQGPTEAFFGQGTRLTVV.

For this clone: This sequence may be a read error, since a much larger clone differs from it by one base. The genes are TRBV3-1 (or the pseudogene TRBV3-2) and TRBJ1-3; TRBD1 aligns across 10 bases. The V segment lost 4 bases and the J segment 0 bases; nucleotides outside the gene matches: 6. The CDR3 runs to 17 residues. Germline assignment: CDR1 LGHDT and CDR2 YNNKEL (reference sequence). DNA of the CDR3: TGTGCCAGCAGCCCCGGGACAGGGGCGAGCTCTGGAAACACCATATATTTT. Its translation is CASSPGTGASSGNTIYF.

This chain links TRBV6-6 with TRBJ1-3, with 7 bases that match TRBD1. The CDR3 extends over 15 amino acids. Germline V gives CDR1 MNHNY, CDR2 SVGAGI (reference sequence). The junction had 10 bases not matched to a gene; V was cut back by 7 bases and J by 4 bases. The DNA of the CDR3 is TGTGCCAGCACCCCGAGACAGGGCGCAGGAAACACCATATATTTT. This gives the protein CASTPRQGAGNTIYF.

The chain is built from TRBV6-5 and TRBJ1-5; 7 bases are shared with TRBD1. The CDR3 has 14 amino acids. Germline V gene data show CDR1 as MNHEY and CDR2 as SVGAGI. Trimming took 6 bases from V and 4 from J; bases not matched to a gene: 6. The CDR3 DNA sequence: TGTGCCAGCAGGACACAGGGGTGGAATCAGCCCCAGCATTTT. Translation gives CASRTQGWNQPQHF.

The J gene is TRBJ2-2, the V gene TRBV7-8; 9 bases line up with TRBD2. The CDR3 consists of 18 residues. With V trimmed by 4 bases and J by 5 bases, 14 bases remained unmatched. The germline V gene has CDR1 SGHVS and CDR2 FQNEAQ. The CDR3 DNA is TGTGCCAGCAGCTCCGCCCCTCGGAGCGGGGGGTCAACCGGGGAGCTGTTTTTT. As protein: CASSSAPRSGGSTGELFF.

The V call is TRBV7-9, the J call TRBJ2-3; D unclear. V dropped 5 bases and J dropped 0 bases, with 6 bases sitting between them. This CDR3 region has 13 residues. Germline CDR1 SEHNR, CDR2 FQNEAQ (reference sequence). CDR3 region: CASSELSTDTQYF. The CDR3 DNA sequence: TGTGCCAGCAGCGAGTTAAGCACAGATACGCAGTATTTT.

The chain recombines TRBV3-1 (or the pseudogene TRBV3-2) with TRBJ2-7; D ambiguous. V was cut by 0 bases and J by 4 bases, with 13 bases left in between. Germline CDR1 reads LGHDT; CDR2 reads YNNKEL (reference sequence). This CDR3 is built from 15 residues. The CDR3 protein is CASSQEMNSAYEQYF. CDR3 nucleotides: TGTGCCAGCAGCCAAGAAATGAATAGTGCGTACGAGCAGTACTTC.

This clone has only one observation. The chain carries TRBV6-5 and TRBJ2-3, with 10 positions matching TRBD1. The CDR3 runs to 13 residues. The V gene's germline CDR1 is MNHEY and CDR2 SVGAGI. Trimming removed 8 bases from V and 2 bases from J; junction bases left unmatched: 1. The CDR3 loop is CASGTGATDTQYF. In DNA form, the CDR3 reads TGTGCCAGCGGGACAGGGGCCACAGATACGCAGTATTTT.

The chain joins TRBV12-3 or TRBV12-4 to TRBJ2-1; no reliable D call. Trimming pared 0 bases from V and 6 bases from J, leaving 3 bases between. The length of the CDR3 is 12 residues. The CDR3 DNA follows: TGTGCCAGCAGTTTAGCGCGCAATGAGCAGTTCTTC. It yields the protein CASSLARNEQFF.

The chain uses TRBV5-1 and TRBJ2-7, with 8 bases aligning to TRBD2. The length of the CDR3 is 15 residues. V trimming: 3 bases; J trimming: 5 bases; junction bases outside the gene matches: 10. Germline lookup yields CDR1 SGHRS and CDR2 YFSETQ. The CDR3 bases are TGCGCCAGCAGCTCGGGGGGGAGGGCTAACCACGAGCAGTACTTC. Its translation: CASSSGGRANHEQYF. The full variable domain, in which reference TRBV5-1 and TRBJ2-7 provide the parts outside the CDR3, is KAGVTQTPRYLIKTRGQQVTLSCSPISGHRSVSWYQQTPGQGLQFLFEYFSETQRNKGNFPGRFSGRQFSNSRSEMNVSTLELGDSALYLCASSSGGRANHEQYFGPGTRLTVT.

This sequence joins TRBV5-1 and TRBJ2-7; 7 positions match TRBD2. The CDR3 loop spans 15 amino acids. The V gene end was trimmed by 1 base and the J gene end by 4 bases; junction bases not matched to a gene: 8. Germline V gene data show CDR1 as SGHRS and CDR2 as YFSETQ. The CDR3 is CASSLLGGLTYEQYF. DNA of the CDR3: TGCGCCAGCAGCTTGCTTGGGGGACTAACTTACGAGCAGTACTTC.

This CDR3 is CASSQVSGRPQETQYF. DNA for the CDR3: TGCGCCAGCAGCCAAGTGTCAGGGCGGCCTCAAGAGACCCAGTACTTC. The rearrangement uses TRBV4-1 and TRBJ2-5; tentative D call: TRBD1 (5 bases). The germline CDR1 and CDR2 sequences are MGHRA and YSYEKL. CDR3 length equals 16 residues. The V gene lost 1 base and the J gene lost 2 bases, with 14 bases spanning the gap.

The chain employs TRBV6-5 and TRBJ1-2; D might be TRBD1 (5 bases). In germline, CDR1 is MNHEY, CDR2 SVGAGI. V was clipped by 2 bases and J by 8 bases, with 12 bases between them. The CDR3 length is 13 residues. The CDR3 region is CASSYQGGQGYTF. CDR3 coding DNA: TGTGCCAGCAGTTACCAGGGAGGGCAGGGCTACACCTTC.

This clone was counted a single time. The chain carries TRBV2 and TRBJ1-5, with TRBD1 identical over 7 bases. The V gene's germline CDR1 is SNHLY and CDR2 FYNNEI. The CDR3 is 15 residues long. J lost 7 bases, V lost 4 bases, and 10 bases had no gene match. The CDR3 coding sequence is TGTGCCAGCAGTGGACAGGGTTGGTCAGGGCAGCCCCAGCATTTT. This translates into CASSGQGWSGQPQHF. The variable domain in full, completed from reference TRBV2 and TRBJ1-5, reads EPEVTQTPSHQVTQMGQEVILRCVPISNHLYFYWYRQILGQKVEFLVSFYNNEISEKSEIFDDQFSVERPDGSNFTLKIRSTKLEDSAMYFCASSGQGWSGQPQHFGDGTRLSIL.

The chain links TRBV5-5 to TRBJ2-3, with D uncertain. This CDR3 is 17 amino acids long. Deletions cut 5 bases from V and 2 bases from J, with 21 bases between. Germline CDR1 reads SGHKS; CDR2 reads YYEKEE (reference sequence). CDR3 bases: TGTGCCAGCAGGGTTGCCTTCAGCGAATCCTACACAGATACGCAGTATTTT. Translation gives CASRVAFSESYTDTQYF.

This clone showed up just a few times. V and J are TRBV7-9 and TRBJ2-7; D gene uncertain. Looked up from germline, CDR1 is SEHNR and CDR2 is FQNEAQ (reference sequence). V shed 1 base and J shed 3 bases, with 10 bases lying between them. The CDR3 loop spans 14 amino acids. The CDR3 DNA reads as TGTGCCAGCAGCTTAGTTGAATTCGGCTACGAGCAGTACTTC. Translated: CASSLVEFGYEQYF.

The V gene is TRBV30, the J gene TRBJ1-5, with a weak D call TRBD1 (6 bases). The CDR3 covers 14 residues. Germline V lookup: CDR1 GTSNPN, CDR2 SVGIG (reference sequence). With 0 bases removed from V and 4 bases from J, the gap between germline ends came to 10 bases. CDR3 loop: CAWSVQGGNQPQHF. The CDR3 DNA reads as TGTGCCTGGAGTGTACAAGGGGGAAATCAGCCCCAGCATTTT. The variable domain in full, with the rest retrieved from reference TRBV30 and TRBJ1-5, is SQTIHQWPATLVQPVGSPLSLECTVEGTSNPNLYWYRQAAGRGLQLLFYSVGIGQISSEVPQNLSASRPQDRQFILSSKKLLLSDSGFYLCAWSVQGGNQPQHFGDGTRLSIL.

The rearrangement joins TRBV7-6 to TRBJ2-3; tentative D call: TRBD1 (5 bases). The V end was cut by 1 base, the J end by 5 bases, with 13 bases between. Looked up from germline, CDR1 is SGHVS and CDR2 is FNYEAQ. This CDR3 is 15 amino acids long. CDR3 in DNA: TGTGCCAGCAGCTTAGGATGGACATTCGAAGATACGCAGTATTTT. It yields the protein CASSLGWTFEDTQYF.